This T cell receptor beta chain is from a study of shared clonotypes between healthy human individuals. Study overall: Donor composition was a couple of women and three men, aged 18 to 49.

Clones were read by immunoSEQ multiplex PCR, and TCRdb kept only the in-frame ones, dropping some. The sample records 190,000 or so clones, 85% to 95% being singletons. The CDR3 sequence is 14 residues long. The source of this sequence is a woman in her 30s in good health. Specimen: naive CD4+ T cells sorted from blood. Subset here: CD45RA+ positively selected. V gene TRBV12-1 combines with J gene TRBJ2-1. TRBV12-1 constitutes a pseudogene. The CDR3 region is CASSRRGTYNEQFF. CDR3 bases: TGTGCCAGCAGCCGGAGGGGGACCTACAATGAGCAGTTCTTC.